This T cell receptor beta chain was captured in a study of beta chain features in type 1 diabetes. Study context: Cell yields, gender and age were comparable in patients and healthy donors. General study results and limits: Type 1 diabetes patients had fewer VDJ junction insertions and more deletions. Cells carrying high TCR expression could end up over-represented when cDNA is sequenced.

V was clipped by 5 bases and J by 0 bases; unmatched bases: 6. The CDR3 runs 16 residues. Germline V gene sequence: CDR1 SEHNR, CDR2 FQNEAQ (reference sequence). The whole isolated RNA underwent reverse transcription, so sequencing captured expressed TCRB transcripts. Assay: immunoSEQ multiplex PCR; the TCRdb copy retains only in-frame clones and omits some. The sample consists of 850,000 to 900,000 clones, roughly 16% of them appearing once. This clone has only a few counts. Its antigen is not identified. The rearrangement uses TRBV7-9 and TRBJ1-1, with 10 bases aligning to TRBD1. This receptor was obtained from a woman younger than 30 in good health. Source material: naive CD4+ T cells from blood. In nucleotides, the CDR3 is TGTGCCAGCAGCGCTGACAGGGGGCGGGTGAACACTGAAGCTTTCTTT. Encoded protein: CASSADRGRVNTEAFF.